The clone carrying this T cell receptor beta chain was detected only a few times. TCRdb keeps only in-frame clones here, not all; method: immunoSEQ multiplex PCR. This repertoire shows about 250,000 clones, about 87% found once; its top ten account for 2.5% to 3%. This sample stems from a study of blood T cell repertoires in COVID-19. Either two negative PCRs, clearance, or symptom resolution qualified Cohort 3 donors as recovered. V lost 4 bases to trimming and J lost 10 bases, with 14 bases between them. CDR1 and CDR2 (germline): SNHLY, FYNNEI. This CDR3 contains 14 residues. Sequencing input: PBMCs or T cells enriched from blood (not recorded which). The source is a woman in her fifties or sixties who had recovered from COVID-19. The rearrangement uses TRBV2 and TRBJ1-6; tentatively, D is TRBD1 (6 bases). As DNA, the CDR3 is TGTGCCAGCAGTGTGGGGGACATAGGGTCACCCCTCCACTTT. It is translated as CASSVGDIGSPLHF.